This TCR beta chain was identified in a study of shared clonotypes between healthy human individuals. This table comes from immunoSEQ multiplex PCR, and its TCRdb copy is limited to in-frame clones, with some not included. The table records just over 2,000,000 clones, roughly 95% of them present only once. The germline CDR1 and CDR2 sequences are SSHAT and FNYEAQ (reference sequence). This CDR3 has 18 residues. On this clone itself: The germline gene is not matched at one end of the junction; a read error may be the cause.

Sequencing was performed on naive CD4+ T cells sorted from blood. Subset in this sample: CD45RA+ positively selected. This receptor was taken from a man younger than 30 in good health. The genes are TRBV7-7 and TRBJ2-5; TRBD2 aligns across 11 bases. CDR3 nucleotide sequence: TGTGCTAGCAGCTTAGCGGCGGGTAGCGGGAGGGACCAAGAGACCCAGTACTTC. It yields the protein CASSLAAGSGRDQETQYF. Full variable domain (outside the CDR3, taken from reference TRBV7-7 and TRBJ2-5): GAGVSQSPRYKVTKRGQDVTLRCDPISSHATLYWYQQALGQGPEFLTYFNYEAQPDKSGLPSDRFSAERPEGSISTLTIQRTEQRDSAMYRCASSLAAGSGRDQETQYFGPGTRLLVL.